This record looks at one TCR beta chain sequence and its context. Its specificity is unknown. These data belong to a study of graft-versus-host responses after intestinal transplantation. The germline CDR1 and CDR2 sequences are MNHNS and SASEGT. Trimming at V came to 5 bases and at J to 5 bases, leaving 7 bases not matched to a gene. The CDR3 has 15 residues. Clones were read by immunoSEQ multiplex PCR, and TCRdb kept only the in-frame ones, dropping some. Among more than 95,000 clones listed, 90% were seen once. This clonotype was sampled from a human donor who received an intestinal transplant. This rearrangement joins TRBV6-1 to TRBJ1-4; 8 positions match TRBD1. Sample: unstimulated CD4+ T cells sorted from spleen or lymph node cells, taken before intestinal transplant. The CDR3 loop reads CASSSQGAPNEKLFF. CDR3 sequence (DNA): TGTGCCAGCAGTAGTCAGGGGGCTCCCAATGAAAAACTGTTTTTT.